This TCR beta chain appears in the sequencing data of a study of cytomegalovirus exposure and HLA in healthy donors. The germline V gene has CDR1 PRHDT and CDR2 FYEKMQ (reference sequence). Between the trimmed V and J ends, which lost 4 bases and 6 bases, there was a span of 10 bases. This CDR3 has 13 residues. The PCR was carried out with 60 Vbeta primers and 13 Jbeta primers. Only in-frame clones appear in the TCRdb table, and some are missing; sequencing was by immunoSEQ multiplex PCR. The sample gives roughly 130,000 clones, 80% of which show up once; 5% to 6% is in the top ten. This chain links TRBV13 with TRBJ2-1; D may be TRBD2 (6 bases). The sequenced sample consisted of PBMCs. This receptor was taken from a man aged 25 to 40 in good health and CMV-seronegative. The CDR3 is CASSSGLVNEQFF. The CDR3 DNA is TGTGCCAGCAGCTCGGGACTCGTCAATGAGCAGTTCTTC.